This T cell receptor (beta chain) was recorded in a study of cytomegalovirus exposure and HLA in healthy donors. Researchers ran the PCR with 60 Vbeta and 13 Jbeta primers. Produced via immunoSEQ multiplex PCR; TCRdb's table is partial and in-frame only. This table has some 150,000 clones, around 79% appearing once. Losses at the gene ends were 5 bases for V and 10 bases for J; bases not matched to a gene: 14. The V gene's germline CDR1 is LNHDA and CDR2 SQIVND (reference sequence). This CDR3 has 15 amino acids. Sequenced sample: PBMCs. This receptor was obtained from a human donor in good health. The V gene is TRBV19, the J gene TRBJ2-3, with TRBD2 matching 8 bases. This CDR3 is CASSSIGTSAFAQYF. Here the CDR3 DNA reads TGTGCCAGTAGTTCTATCGGGACTAGTGCGTTCGCGCAGTATTTT. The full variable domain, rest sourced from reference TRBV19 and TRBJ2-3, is DGGITQSPKYLFRKEGQNVTLSCEQNLNHDAMYWYRQDPGQGLRLIYYSQIVNDFQKGDIAEGYSVSREKKESFPLTVTSAQKNPTAFYLCASSSIGTSAFAQYFGPGTRLTVL.